Detailed here is one T cell receptor beta chain. Its antigen is still unknown. This beta chain lies outside the target of a library built for alpha chains; its clone size means little. This entry is derived from a study of spatial heterogeneity in lung cancer. Turning to the study itself: Mean representation of each unique TCR and UMI combination in the raw reads exceeded eight occurrences.

As to time point: sample taken at primary tumor resection. TCRs were sequenced from unsorted whole RNA of tumor, nontumor lung or PBMC. Study results and caveats: Blood carried ubiquitous expanded tumor TCRs more at resection than follow-up.

Every TCR cDNA molecule bore a unique molecular identifier. Via MiXCR, TCRdb re-called the 5' RACE reads, giving one row per CDR3 protein. Of fewer than 600 distinct CDR3 sequences in the sample, about 87% were seen once. This TCR was sampled from a female donor with early-stage non-small cell lung cancer. The sequencing used PBMCs, collected at surgery.

The CDR3 nucleotides are TGTGCCAGCATTCGGACAGAAAAAAACATTCAGTACTTC. This translates into CASIRTEKNIQYF. This chain connects TRBV6-1 to TRBJ2-4; TRBD1 is a possible D gene (6 bases). V was shortened by 7 bases and J by 4 bases, with 11 bases between the two germline ends. The CDR3 is made up of 13 amino acids. Germline V lookup: CDR1 MNHNS, CDR2 SASEGT.